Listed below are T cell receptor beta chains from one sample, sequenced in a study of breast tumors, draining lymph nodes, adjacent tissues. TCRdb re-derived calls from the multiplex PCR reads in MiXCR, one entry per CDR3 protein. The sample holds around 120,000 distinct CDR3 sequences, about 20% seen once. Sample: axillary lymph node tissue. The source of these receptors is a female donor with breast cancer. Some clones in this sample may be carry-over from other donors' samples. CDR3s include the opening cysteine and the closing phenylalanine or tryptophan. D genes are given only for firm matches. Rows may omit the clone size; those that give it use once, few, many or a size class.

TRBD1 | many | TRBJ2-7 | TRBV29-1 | CSVEGTGGYEQYF | TGCAGCGTTGAGGGGACAGGGGGCTACGAGCAGTACTTC
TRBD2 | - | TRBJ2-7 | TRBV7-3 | CASIPPLAGGPVGHEQYF | TGTGCCAGCATCCCCCCGTTAGCGGGAGGGCCAGTTGGCCACGAGCAGTACTTC
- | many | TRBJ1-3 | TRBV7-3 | CASSHVSGNTIYF | TGTGCCAGCAGCCACGTGTCTGGAAACACCATATATTTT
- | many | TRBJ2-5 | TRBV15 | CATSRVVGAETQYF | TGTGCCACCAGCAGAGTGGTAGGGGCGGAGACCCAGTACTTC
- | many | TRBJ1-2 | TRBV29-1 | CSVGPRTDGYTF | TGCAGCGTCGGACCTCGGACAGATGGCTACACCTTC
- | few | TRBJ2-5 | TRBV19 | CASGTYQDQETQYF | TGTGCCAGTGGTACCTACCAAGACCAAGAGACCCAGTACTTC
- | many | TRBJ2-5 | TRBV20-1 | CSARGGGDLQETQYF | TGCAGTGCTAGAGGCGGTGGGGACTTACAAGAGACCCAGTACTTC
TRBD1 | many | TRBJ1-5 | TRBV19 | CASRGQGGFQPQHF | TGTGCCAGTAGAGGGCAGGGGGGGTTTCAGCCCCAGCATTTT
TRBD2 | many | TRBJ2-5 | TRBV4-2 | CASSQGVGTSGGARETQYF | TGTGCCAGCAGCCAAGGAGTGGGGACTAGCGGGGGGGCGAGAGAGACCCAGTACTTC
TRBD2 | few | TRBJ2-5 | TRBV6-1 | CASSEAIAGARETQYF | TGTGCCAGCAGTGAAGCAATAGCGGGGGCGAGGGAGACCCAGTACTTC
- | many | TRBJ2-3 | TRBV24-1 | CATSDFVRNTQYF | TGTGCCACCAGTGATTTCGTTCGTAATACGCAGTATTTT
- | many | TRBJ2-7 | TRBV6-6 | CASSFREAYEQYF | TGTGCCAGCAGTTTTAGGGAAGCCTACGAGCAGTACTTC
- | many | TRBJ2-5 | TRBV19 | CASSVTANVGETQYF | TGTGCCAGTAGTGTGACAGCCAACGTCGGAGAGACCCAGTACTTC
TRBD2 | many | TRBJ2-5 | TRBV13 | CASSAHLGGVEMETQYF | TGTGCCAGCAGCGCCCACCTTGGGGGGGTCGAGATGGAGACCCAGTACTTC
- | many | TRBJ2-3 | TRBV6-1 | CASSDLGTADTQYF | TGTGCCAGCAGTGATTTAGGGACCGCAGATACGCAGTATTTT
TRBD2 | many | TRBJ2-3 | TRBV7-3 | CASSLTPLAGGPTDTQYF | TGTGCCAGCAGCTTAACCCCACTAGCGGGGGGGCCCACAGATACGCAGTATTTT
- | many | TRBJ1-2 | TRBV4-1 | CASSQGRVREGGYTF | TGCGCCAGCAGCCAAGGTCGTGTCCGGGAAGGGGGCTACACCTTC
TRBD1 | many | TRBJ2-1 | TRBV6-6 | CASSYVDRGLYNEQFF | TGTGCCAGCAGTTACGTCGACAGGGGGCTGTACAATGAGCAGTTCTTC
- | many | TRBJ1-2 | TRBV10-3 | CAISEASNYGYTF | TGTGCCATCAGTGAGGCCTCAAACTATGGCTACACCTTC
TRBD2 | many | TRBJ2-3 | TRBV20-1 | CSARDFAGGKDTQYF | TGCAGTGCTAGAGATTTTGCGGGAGGAAAAGATACGCAGTATTTT
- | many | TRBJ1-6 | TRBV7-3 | CASSLTGAYNSPLHF | TGTGCCAGCAGCTTAACAGGGGCGTATAATTCACCCCTCCACTTT
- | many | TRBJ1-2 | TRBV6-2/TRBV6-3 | CASSLGILDGYTF | TGTGCCAGCAGTTTGGGGATTTTGGATGGCTACACCTTC
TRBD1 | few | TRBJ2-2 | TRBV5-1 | CASSNRGTGNTGELFF | TGCGCCAGCAGCAACCGCGGGACAGGGAACACCGGGGAGCTGTTTTTT
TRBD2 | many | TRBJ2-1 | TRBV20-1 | CSARWLAGVNEQFF | TGCAGTGCTAGATGGCTAGCGGGAGTCAATGAGCAGTTCTTC
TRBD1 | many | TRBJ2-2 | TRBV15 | CATSRSGFQGARGGELFF | TGTGCCACCAGCAGATCCGGGTTCCAGGGGGCGCGTGGCGGGGAGCTGTTTTTT
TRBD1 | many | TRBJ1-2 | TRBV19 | CASSMGAGGGGYTF | TGTGCCAGTAGTATGGGAGCAGGGGGCGGCGGCTACACCTTC
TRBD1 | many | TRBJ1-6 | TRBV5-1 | CASSPGTGGSPLHF | TGCGCCAGCAGCCCAGGGACAGGAGGATCACCCCTCCACTTT
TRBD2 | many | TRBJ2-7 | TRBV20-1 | CSARVSGRSGYEQYF | TGCAGTGCTAGAGTTAGCGGGAGGTCGGGGTACGAGCAGTACTTC
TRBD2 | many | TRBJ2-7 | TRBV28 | CASSKTSGEQYF | TGTGCCAGCAGCAAGACTAGCGGCGAGCAGTACTTC
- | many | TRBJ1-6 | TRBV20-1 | CSARDPGFLNSPLHF | TGCAGTGCTAGAGATCCGGGATTTCTAAATTCACCCCTCCACTTT
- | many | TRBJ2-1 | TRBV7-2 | CASTLRPSSSYNEQFF | TGTGCCAGCACCCTGCGGCCGTCAAGCTCCTACAATGAGCAGTTCTTC
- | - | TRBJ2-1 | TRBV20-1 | CSASFAGVGIEQFF | TGCAGTGCTTCATTCGCAGGGGTAGGGATTGAGCAGTTCTTC
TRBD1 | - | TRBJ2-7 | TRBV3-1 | CASSQVPGGGDEQYF | TGTGCCAGCAGCCAAGTCCCAGGGGGCGGCGACGAGCAGTACTTC
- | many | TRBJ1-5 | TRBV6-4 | CARTNRGRSNQPQHF | TGTGCCAGAACTAACCGGGGGCGTAGCAATCAGCCCCAGCATTTT
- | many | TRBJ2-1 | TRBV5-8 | CASSLIRSSEQFF | TGTGCCAGCAGCTTAATTCGAAGCTCTGAGCAGTTCTTC